The rows below give T cell receptor beta chains drawn from one sample of a study of blood T cell repertoires in COVID-19. Sequenced by immunoSEQ multiplex PCR; TCRdb stores in-frame clones only, minus some. The sample lists 45,000 or so clones; around nine tenths were seen once. The sequencing input was peripheral blood. These receptors all come from a man aged 35 to 55 with COVID-19, enrolled during active disease. CDR3s include the opening cysteine and the closing phenylalanine or tryptophan. A D gene is named only where the DNA matches it firmly.

>TRBD2|TRBV19
CASSSLAGGGWNEQFF
>TRBD2|TRBV7-6
CASSLDAGAYNEQFF
>TRBD1|TRBV30
CAWGDRGYGYTF
>TRBD2|TRBV11-2
CASSQNVPGEGFVYEQYF
>.|TRBV6-1
CASSEGWRDSSLGIRETQYF
>.|TRBV5-1
CASRPDPSSTDTQYF
>TRBD1|TRBV27
CASSLGTGVSPLHF
>TRBD1|TRBV18
CASSLGQGADTQYF
>TRBD2|TRBV4-2
CASSLGTSGGNTGELFF
>TRBD1|TRBV6-5
CASSWDREGQPQHF
>TRBD2|TRBV6-5
CASRRTSGGEAQYF
>TRBD1|TRBV5-1
CASTPGGTGTYEQYF
>TRBD1|TRBV10-3
CATLGGQEVSYEQYF
>.|TRBV19
CASTYISVPYKYTNTGELFF
>.|TRBV12-3/TRBV12-4
CASSRRQEYGYTF
>.|TRBV6-5
CASSIFRAVLGDF
>TRBD2|TRBV3-1/TRBV3-2
CASSQGSGETYEQYF
>TRBD2|TRBV10-3
CAIRPSGGYEQYF
>TRBD1|TRBV3-1/TRBV3-2
CASGTGTWAFF
>.|TRBV6-2/TRBV6-3
CASSYNRDTRGETQYF
>TRBD1|TRBV6-5
CASSSRQGSGANVLTF
>TRBD2|TRBV30
CAWSVRREVTDTQYF
>.|TRBV2
CASSEALGREAFF
>TRBD2|TRBV5-1
CASSLDGTSPNTQYF
>.|TRBV25-1
CASSYLEDTQYF
>TRBD1|TRBV2
CASSEALGGVAFF
>.|TRBV7-3
CASSSPGRHSRDTQYF
>.|TRBV12-3/TRBV12-4
CASSRATDFELFF
>.|TRBV5-1
CASSLGEGTEAFF
>.|TRBV3-1/TRBV3-2
CASSQRSGLETQYF
>TRBD1|TRBV27
CASSFTGGLETQYF
>TRBD1|TRBV29-1
CSVTGTGSPDTQYF
>TRBD1|TRBV6-6
CASSYGTGDYQPQHF
>TRBD1|TRBV28
CASNSDRELYEQYF
>TRBD1|TRBV12-5
CASGPGQENTEAFF
>.|TRBV11-3
CASSLEMAGGKYEQYF
>TRBD1|TRBV7-9
CASSRRDRAASDTQYF
>TRBD2|TRBV9
CASSVGAGGGFYEQYF
>TRBD2|TRBV10-3
CAISGTSASSYNEQFF